These T cell receptor beta chains were read from a single sample in a study of shared clonotypes between healthy human individuals. Generated by immunoSEQ multiplex PCR, the TCRdb table keeps only in-frame clones and is missing some. Among approximately 350,000 clones listed, around 72% were seen once. Sequenced material: memory CD4+ T cells sorted from blood. Every receptor here comes from a man aged 30 to 39 in good health. Both conserved end residues are part of each CDR3. D genes are given only for firm matches. Clone size is stated in some rows and not others, as once, few, many or a class when expanded.

TRBJ1-2	TRBV12-5	-	14	-	TGTGCTAGTGAGTTGGACAGCGCTAACTATGGCTACACCTTC	CASELDSANYGYTF
TRBJ2-7	TRBV18	TRBD1	12	-	TGTGCCAGCTCGGGGACAGTCTACGAGCAGTACTTC	CASSGTVYEQYF
TRBJ2-7	TRBV11-2	-	15	-	TGTGCCAGCAGCTTAAGTTGGGCTAAGTCCTACGAGCAGTACTTC	CASSLSWAKSYEQYF
TRBJ1-6	TRBV14	-	14	-	TGTGCCAGCAGCCAATTGGGGCGGACTTCACCCCTCCACTTT	CASSQLGRTSPLHF
TRBJ1-6	TRBV7-2	-	15	-	TGTGCCAGCAGCCAGACAGGTCCGGATAATTCACCCCTCCACTTT	CASSQTGPDNSPLHF
TRBJ1-3	TRBV18	TRBD1	14	-	TGTGCCAGCTCACCGGGACAGGGTAAAGACACCATATATTTT	CASSPGQGKDTIYF
TRBJ2-7	TRBV21-1	-	14	-	TGTGCCAGCAGCACCCGGGACAACTCCTACGAGCAGTACTTC	CASSTRDNSYEQYF
TRBJ2-7	TRBV7-4	-	14	-	TGTGCCAGCAGCTTAGCGGGGGTGCACTACGAGCAGTACTTC	CASSLAGVHYEQYF
TRBJ2-1	TRBV28	TRBD2	17	-	TGTGCCAGCAGGTCTCTAGCGGGAGGGGACTCCTACAATGAGCAGTTCTTC	CASRSLAGGDSYNEQFF
TRBJ2-1	TRBV2	-	14	-	TGTGCCAGCAAGACTCTAGTCCAGGTTAATGAGCAGTTCTTC	CASKTLVQVNEQFF
TRBJ1-2	TRBV6-6	-	14	-	TGTGCCAGCAGTTTCAAGGGGGGGAACTATGGCTACACCTTC	CASSFKGGNYGYTF
TRBJ2-3	TRBV5-6	TRBD2	17	-	TGTGCCAGCAGCTTGGCCGCGGCGGGAGTAGGCACAGATACGCAGTATTTT	CASSLAAAGVGTDTQYF
TRBJ2-1	TRBV7-9	-	12	-	TGTGCCAGCAGCCCAGCATACAATGAGCAGTTCTTC	CASSPAYNEQFF
TRBJ2-4	TRBV19	-	12	-	TGTGCCAGTAGCCCGTCTATTTACATTCAGTACTTC	CASSPSIYIQYF
TRBJ2-6	TRBV19	-	15	-	TGTGCCAGTAGCATAGGGAGGACTGGGGCCAACGTCCTGACTTTC	CASSIGRTGANVLTF
TRBJ1-5	TRBV25-1	TRBD1	14	once	TGTGCCAGCAGCGCTGGGACAGGGGTTCAGCCCCAGCATTTT	CASSAGTGVQPQHF
TRBJ2-7	TRBV11-2	-	15	-	TGTGCCAGCAGCTTGGGGGTGGGCAGCTCCTACGAGCAGTACTTC	CASSLGVGSSYEQYF
TRBJ1-5	TRBV28	-	12	-	TGTGCCAGCAGATCGCAGGGGCGGACGGAGCATTTT	CASRSQGRTEHF
TRBJ1-5	TRBV28	TRBD1	16	many	TGTGCCAGCAGATCCCGGGACAGGACCTTACTTAGGCCCCAGCATTTT	CASRSRDRTLLRPQHF
TRBJ2-2	TRBV6-1	TRBD1	15	many	TGTGCCAGCAGTGAGCCGGACAGGGACACCGGGGAGCTGTTTTTT	CASSEPDRDTGELFF
TRBJ2-7	TRBV11-3	TRBD1	15	-	TGTGCCAGCAGCTTCCGGGACAGAAGCTCCTACGAGCAGTACTTC	CASSFRDRSSYEQYF
TRBJ2-1	TRBV2	TRBD1	11	-	TGTGCCAGCAAAGGGACAGGGCTCGAGTTCTTC	CASKGTGLEFF
TRBJ1-3	TRBV18	-	15	few	TGTGCCAGCTCGCCAGGTTTAGATCTCGGAAACACCATATATTTT	CASSPGLDLGNTIYF
TRBJ2-3	TRBV10-3	-	15	-	TGTGCCATCAACCTAAGCGGGCCCGGAACAGATACGCAGTATTTT	CAINLSGPGTDTQYF
TRBJ1-1	TRBV7-8	-	14	once	TGTGCCAGCAGCTTAACAGGTTCCGCCACTGAAGCTTTCTTT	CASSLTGSATEAFF
TRBJ2-7	TRBV28	-	15	-	TGTGCCAGCAGCCCCCAAGGGGGGCGCGACTACGAGCAGTACTTC	CASSPQGGRDYEQYF
TRBJ1-2	TRBV10-2	-	12	-	TGCGCCAGCAGTGAACAGCGCTATGGCTACACCTTC	CASSEQRYGYTF
TRBJ2-2	TRBV29-1	-	13	-	TGCAGCGTTGAAGCGATGCGGTCCGGGGAGCTGTTTTTT	CSVEAMRSGELFF
TRBJ2-3	TRBV6-1	-	16	-	TGTGCCAGCAGTGAAGCGCATGACACAGGGAGAAATACGCAGTATTTT	CASSEAHDTGRNTQYF
TRBJ1-5	TRBV5-1	-	15	-	TGCGCCAGCAGCCCACAAGACAGTTTCAATCAGCCCCAGCATTTT	CASSPQDSFNQPQHF
TRBJ2-2	TRBV7-3	-	14	many	TGTGCCAGCAGCTTAAGTGGGACCACCGGGGAGCTGTTTTTT	CASSLSGTTGELFF
TRBJ1-5	TRBV7-9	-	13	-	TGTGCCAGCAGCTTAAGCGCGAATCAGCCCCAGCATTTT	CASSLSANQPQHF
TRBJ2-7	TRBV19	-	14	once	TGTGCCAGTGCCCAACGGGGAGGCTCCTACGAGCAGTACTTC	CASAQRGGSYEQYF
TRBJ2-1	TRBV28	-	14	-	TGTGCCAGCAGTTTGGGGTTCGGAGGCAATGAGCAGTTCTTC	CASSLGFGGNEQFF
TRBJ2-3	TRBV12-5	-	19	-	TGTGCTAGTGGTTTGGTCACAGGGGGGAGGGCCTTCTTCCCAGATACGCAGTATTTT	CASGLVTGGRAFFPDTQYF
TRBJ1-2	TRBV9	TRBD1	14	-	TGTGCCAGCAGCCCAAGACAGGGGGGCTATGGCTACACCTTC	CASSPRQGGYGYTF
TRBJ2-5	TRBV5-8	TRBD2	14	-	TGTGCCAGCAGCTTGGGGACTAGGGGAGAGACCCAGTACTTC	CASSLGTRGETQYF
TRBJ2-7	TRBV27	-	12	-	TGTGCCAGCAGTTTATCTCCCTACGAGCAGTACTTC	CASSLSPYEQYF
TRBJ2-3	TRBV7-3	-	15	few	TGTGCCAGCAGCCCTTACGGTAGCGACACAGATACGCAGTATTTT	CASSPYGSDTDTQYF
TRBJ1-5	TRBV19	TRBD1	17	-	TGTGCCACATCCCGTGGGGGACAGGGGGCTCTAAATCAGCCCCAGCATTTT	CATSRGGQGALNQPQHF
TRBJ2-5	TRBV29-1	TRBD2	14	-	TGCAGCGTCACCGGGACTAGCGAACAAGAGACCCAGTACTTC	CSVTGTSEQETQYF
TRBJ2-7	TRBV10-1	TRBD2	14	few	TGCGCCAGCAGTGATAGCGGGCAAGCCTACGAGCAGTACTTC	CASSDSGQAYEQYF